This TCR beta chain was sequenced for a study of response to subunit inactivated influenza vaccine. TCRdb analysed the RT-PCR reads with MiXCR anew, one entry per CDR3 protein. The data show about 700,000 distinct CDR3 sequences, with 12% to 15% seen just once and about 7.4% held by the top ten. V was clipped by 3 bases and J by 2 bases, with 16 bases between them. The CDR3 extends over 16 amino acids. Per germline, CDR1 MNHEY and CDR2 SVGEGT. The study, taken as a whole, reports: That few new T cells are recruited by each seasonal influenza vaccination was the authors' suggestion.

A few counts support this clonotype. As yet, its antigen is unknown. Sequencing used PBMCs from blood, obtained around 15 days before vaccination. This TCR was sampled from a man over 45 who received an inactivated influenza vaccine. The J gene is TRBJ1-1, the V gene TRBV6-2 or TRBV6-3; no definite D call. CDR3 nucleotides: TGTGCCAGCAGTTATCCAAGGAATAATCTTAACACTGAAGCTTTCTTT. Residues: CASSYPRNNLNTEAFF.